This TCR beta chain was observed in a study of CD8 T cells in Susac syndrome. As for this clonotype: Its target is not known.

The germline V gene has CDR1 SGHTA and CDR2 FQGNSA. V dropped 5 bases and J dropped 4; count of bases not matched to a gene: 4. This CDR3 is 14 amino acids long. With random hexamers, reverse transcription was performed on about 0.5 to 1 ug of RNA. The amplification used immunoSEQ multiplex PCR on TCR beta CDR3; it spanned 54 Vbeta and 13 Jbeta. MiXCR, run by TCRdb on the immunoSEQ multiplex PCR reads, gives a single entry per CDR3 protein. Of approximately 210,000 distinct CDR3 sequences in the sample, about 94% were seen once. Study observations and caveats: None of the CD4+ T cell repertoires in Susac syndrome showed clonal expansion.

The sequence was obtained from a human donor with Susac syndrome. The chain couples TRBV7-2 to TRBJ2-3; TRBD1 aligns across 9 bases. The sample consisted of CD4+ T cells from PBMCs. The CDR3 sequence is CASSPGQGPDTQYF. The CDR3 nucleotides are TGTGCCAGCAGCCCAGGACAGGGGCCAGATACGCAGTATTTT.